These 23 T cell receptor beta chains were all obtained from the same sample, sequenced in a study of metastatic and nonmetastatic thyroid tumors. TCRdb reprocessed the PCR reads via MiXCR. This table holds tens of thousands of clones, less than 25% found once. No patient received treatment before thyroid surgery. Input material: blood. The receptor set was obtained from a female donor with papillary thyroid cancer or a benign thyroid nodule (not recorded which). Some clones in this sample may be carry-over from other donors' samples.

This chain connects TRBV3-1 to TRBJ1-1; D is undetermined. This CDR3 region has 13 residues. Looked up from germline, CDR1 is LGHDT and CDR2 is YNNKEL (reference sequence). V was pared by 1 base and J by 1 base, with 4 bases between. This CDR3 is CASSQVWNTEAFF. The CDR3 nucleotides read TGTGCCAGCAGCCAAGTTTGGAACACTGAAGCTTTCTTT.

This clone was observed at least ten times. J is TRBJ2-7 and V is TRBV10-2; D may be TRBD2 (5 bases). The CDR3 sequence is 14 residues long. The V end was cut by 7 bases, the J end by 4 bases, with 17 bases between. CDR1 is WSHSY and CDR2 is SAAADI in the germline V gene. The DNA of the CDR3 is TGCGCCAGCACCATGGACGGGAAAACATACGAGCAGTACTTC. Protein: CASTMDGKTYEQYF.

This chain joins TRBV5-1 and TRBJ2-7; perhaps TRBD1 as D (6 bases). Trimming shortened V by 0 bases and J by 7 bases, and 11 bases separated the two germline ends. The CDR3 is 13 amino acids. Germline values: CDR1 SGHRS, CDR2 YFSETQ. CDR3 protein: CASSLAGVGEQYF. The CDR3 DNA is TGCGCCAGCAGCTTGGCAGGGGTGGGGGAGCAGTACTTC. Full variable domain (rest looked up from reference TRBV5-1 and TRBJ2-7): KAGVTQTPRYLIKTRGQQVTLSCSPISGHRSVSWYQQTPGQGLQFLFEYFSETQRNKGNFPGRFSGRQFSNSRSEMNVSTLELGDSALYLCASSLAGVGEQYFGPGTRLTVT.

By sample fraction, this clone is medium-sized. This rearrangement joins TRBV6-1 to TRBJ2-2; 8 bases are a match to TRBD1. CDR3 length equals 16 residues. In germline, CDR1 is MNHNS, CDR2 SASEGT. The junction had 11 bases not matched to a gene; V was cut back by 7 bases and J by 4 bases. The CDR3 sequence is CASIRSGQASTGELFF. In nucleotides, the CDR3 is TGTGCCAGCATCAGGTCGGGACAGGCCTCCACCGGGGAGCTGTTTTTT.

This clone showed up many times. A single base separates this from a much larger clone, so it may be a read error. The V gene is TRBV20-1, the J gene TRBJ2-1, with D tentatively TRBD2 (6 bases). The germline V gene encodes CDR1 DFQATT and CDR2 SNEGSKA (reference sequence). CDR3 length: 15 amino acids. The CDR3 DNA reads TGCAGTGCTAGAGATCCGGGAGACTCCCACAATGAGCAGTTCTTC. As protein: CSARDPGDSHNEQFF.

This clone was detected ten times or more. This chain joins TRBV6-1 and TRBJ1-1; 11 bases agree with TRBD1. Per germline, CDR1 MNHNS and CDR2 SASEGT. Unmatched junction bases numbered 8, after V lost 2 bases and J lost 6 bases. This CDR3 has 16 amino acids. DNA of the CDR3: TGTGCCAGCAGTGAAATTCTCAAGGGACAGGGGGCTGAAGCTTTCTTT. Protein product: CASSEILKGQGAEAFF.

On this clone itself: Germline is not matched at one junction end, which may reflect a read error. The chain combines TRBV14 with TRBJ2-3; 11 nucleotides line up with TRBD2. Looked up from germline, CDR1 is SGHDN and CDR2 is FVKESK. There are 16 residues in the CDR3. In DNA, the CDR3 is TGTGCCAGCAGCCAGATAGCGGGAGGGATCACAAATACGCAGTATTTC. Its protein is CASSQIAGGITNTQYF. The complete variable domain, with remaining parts taken from reference TRBV14 and TRBJ2-3, reads EAGVTQFPSHSVIEKGQTVTLRCDPISGHDNLYWYRRVMGKEIKFLLHFVKESKQDESGMPNNRFLAERTGGTYSTLKVQPAELEDSGVYFCASSQIAGGITNTQYFGPGTRLTVL.

There are a few counts of this clone. Germline is not matched at one junction end, which may reflect a read error. V is TRBV6-4 and J is TRBJ2-2; possibly TRBD2 for D (6 bases). Germline V lookup: CDR1 MRHNA, CDR2 SNTAGT. This CDR3 is built from 15 residues. This CDR3 reads CASSQGDLDTGGLFF. DNA for the CDR3: TGTGCCAGCAGTCAAGGGGATTTGGACACCGGGGGGCTGTTTTTT.

There are a few counts of this clone. V and J are TRBV20-1 and TRBJ2-1; 8 nucleotides align to TRBD2. The CDR3 is 14 residues long. J lost 6 bases, V lost 3 bases, and 7 bases had no gene match. Germline assignment: CDR1 DFQATT and CDR2 SNEGSKA (reference sequence). CDR3 in DNA: TGCAGTGCTAGTACGGGAGGGCCGATCAATGAGCAGTTCTTC. Translating it yields CSASTGGPINEQFF.

This clone was recorded many times. The chain combines TRBV4-1 with TRBJ1-3; possible D gene TRBD1, 5 bases. The CDR3 consists of 16 residues. Looked up from germline, CDR1 is MGHRA and CDR2 is YSYEKL. Trimming stripped 6 bases from V and 4 bases from J, with 19 bases between. DNA of the CDR3: TGCGCCAGCAGTCCGTCCCCGGGACCAAGGGGAAACACCATATATTTT. Its translation is CASSPSPGPRGNTIYF.

This chain uses TRBV6-1 with TRBJ1-2, with 9 nucleotides matching TRBD1. J lost 9 bases, V lost 3 bases, and 11 bases had no gene match. Germline V CDR1 and CDR2: MNHNS, SASEGT. The CDR3 runs to 15 residues. CDR3 in DNA: TGTGCCAGCAGTGATAGGGACAGGGCTATTGTAAGCTACACCTTC. This translates into CASSDRDRAIVSYTF.

This rearrangement joins TRBV7-2 to TRBJ2-7, with D possibly TRBD2 on 5 matching bases. V was clipped by 1 base and J by 4 bases, with 14 bases between them. The germline V gene has CDR1 SGHTA and CDR2 FQGNSA. The CDR3 extends over 15 amino acids. The CDR3 loop reads CASSLGMEVVYEQYF. The CDR3 DNA is TGTGCCAGCAGCTTAGGCATGGAGGTGGTGTACGAGCAGTACTTC.

As for this clone: One end of the junction varies from germline; a read error may be responsible. The genes are TRBV12-3 or TRBV12-4 and TRBJ2-1; 8 positions agree with TRBD2. The CDR3 loop spans 15 amino acids. The CDR3 sequence: CASNLAGTGNNEQFF. In DNA form, the CDR3 reads TGTGCCAGCAATTTAGCGGGAACTGGGAACAATGAGCAGTTCTTC.

This clone was seen only a few times. The rearrangement joins TRBV27 to TRBJ1-1, with 11 bases fitting TRBD1. The CDR3 length is 15 residues. Germline V lookup: CDR1 MNHEY, CDR2 SMNVEV (reference sequence). V lost 5 bases and J lost 6; bases outside the gene matches: 8. The CDR3 region is CASSIMDRGPAEAFF. CDR3 nucleotides: TGTGCCAGCAGTATTATGGACAGGGGGCCAGCTGAAGCTTTCTTT.

This clone occurred many times. The chain combines TRBV20-1 with TRBJ1-2; maybe TRBD1 (6 bases). The CDR3 loop spans 13 amino acids. Trimming left V 1 base short and J 4 bases short, with 10 bases between. Germline CDR1 DFQATT, CDR2 SNEGSKA (reference sequence). This CDR3 is CSARAGQIYGYTF. For the CDR3, the DNA is TGCAGTGCTAGAGCGGGACAAATCTATGGCTACACCTTC.

By share, this clone counts as medium-sized. The CDR3 protein is CASSLVPGQGEEKLFF. CDR3 nucleotides: TGTGCCAGCTCTCTAGTACCGGGACAGGGGGAAGAAAAACTGTTTTTT. V gene TRBV18 combines with J gene TRBJ1-4, with 11 bases aligning to TRBD1. V lost 6 bases, J lost 8 bases, and 11 bases stayed unmatched. The germline V gene has CDR1 KGHSH and CDR2 LQKENI. CDR3 size: 16 residues.

This clone was seen ten or more times. V usage is TRBV6-4 and J usage is TRBJ2-1; no definite D call. Germline assignment: CDR1 MRHNA and CDR2 SNTAGT. The CDR3 has 14 amino acids. Trimming took off 0 bases at V and 6 bases at J, with 9 bases between the two ends. CDR3 amino acids: CASSDSAGPNEQFF. In DNA, the CDR3 is TGTGCCAGCAGTGACTCGGCAGGTCCCAATGAGCAGTTCTTC.

This clone occurred many times. V usage is TRBV11-2 and J usage is TRBJ2-2, with 12 bases that match TRBD2. Germline V gene sequence: CDR1 SGHAT, CDR2 FQNNGV. With V trimmed by 5 bases and J by 3 bases, 7 bases remained unmatched. The CDR3 runs 17 residues. CDR3 protein: CASSPGTSGYYTGELFF. In nucleotides, the CDR3 is TGTGCCAGCAGCCCAGGGACTAGCGGGTATTACACCGGGGAGCTGTTTTTT.

This clone has just a few counts. The V and J genes are TRBV20-1 and TRBJ1-6, with D possibly being TRBD1 (5 bases). The length of the CDR3 is 13 residues. CDR1 is DFQATT and CDR2 is SNEGSKA in the germline V gene (reference sequence). V was pared by 1 base and J by 9 bases, with 10 bases between. This CDR3 is CSARGDGSSPLHF. The DNA of the CDR3 is TGCAGTGCTAGAGGGGACGGCAGTTCACCCCTCCACTTT.

The chain recombines TRBV5-1 with TRBJ2-7; the match to TRBD2 covers 12 bases. This CDR3 comprises 18 residues. Germline trimming cut 7 bases from V and 3 bases from J; bases unmatched to any gene: 17. Germline CDR1 is SGHRS and CDR2 is YFSETQ. CDR3 DNA: TGCGCCAGCGCACCTGGACTAGCGGGGCACCAGACCTTCTACGAGCAGTACTTC. It yields the protein CASAPGLAGHQTFYEQYF.

The CDR3 loop reads CASEQTDLNYGYTF. CDR3 bases: TGTGCCAGCGAGCAGACAGACCTCAACTATGGCTACACCTTC. The J gene is TRBJ1-2, the V gene TRBV6-1; perhaps TRBD1 as D (5 bases). The CDR3 sequence is 14 residues long. The V and J ends lost 8 bases and 2 bases respectively, with 15 bases between them. Germline V CDR1 and CDR2: MNHNS, SASEGT.

V usage is TRBV6-5 and J usage is TRBJ1-2; maybe TRBD1 (6 bases). V lost 0 bases and J lost 8, with 22 bases in between. In germline, CDR1 is MNHEY, CDR2 SVGAGI. The CDR3 length is 17 residues. CDR3 loop: CASSYSHTAGAVKGYTF. The DNA of the CDR3 is TGTGCCAGCAGTTACTCCCATACTGCGGGGGCCGTAAAGGGCTACACCTTC.

This clone is medium-sized by share. The chain uses TRBV6-6 and TRBJ2-5; either TRBD1 or TRBD2 may supply D (5 bases each). The germline V gene has CDR1 MNHNY and CDR2 SVGAGI (reference sequence). This CDR3 spans 15 amino acids. Trimming removed 0 bases at V and 5 bases at J, with 13 bases between. In DNA, the CDR3 is TGTGCCAGCAGTTACTCGACGGGAAAGGGGGAGACCCAGTACTTC. This gives the protein CASSYSTGKGETQYF.